The 20 T cell receptor beta chains presented below share a single source sample, sequenced in a study of blood T cell repertoires in COVID-19 (dated by TCRdb to 2018 to 2020). Libraries were constructed by the immunoSEQ multiplex PCR assay. TCRdb stores this immuneACCESS table with in-frame sequences only. Part of the clones is absent; in the studies checked, under half of the shortfall reflects unresolved V genes, and no reason is known for the rest. The sample table contains some 78,000 clones; only one count was recorded for roughly 85% of them. Around 5% of the sample is held by the ten biggest clonotypes. The sequencing input was peripheral blood. Receptor source: a woman of 80 years or more with active or convalescent COVID-19.

V usage is TRBV28 and J usage is TRBJ2-2; tentative D call: TRBD2 (6 bases). V was trimmed by 6 bases and J by 7 bases, leaving 21 bases between them. This CDR3 has 16 residues. Germline values: CDR1 MDHEN, CDR2 SYDVKM. DNA of the CDR3: TGTGCCAGCAGGACCCATGGAGGGCGGGGAAGCGGGGAGCTGTTTTTT. It encodes CASRTHGGRGSGELFF.

The rearrangement uses TRBV9 and TRBJ1-1; the D is unclear. Germline loops: CDR1 SGDLS, CDR2 YYNGEE. V lost 0 bases, J lost 4 bases, and 7 bases lay in between. The CDR3 loop spans 13 amino acids. The CDR3 region has the DNA TGTGCCAGCAGCGTAGAAAGCTCCACTGAAGCTTTCTTT. It codes for CASSVESSTEAFF.

The chain carries TRBV5-4 and TRBJ2-2, with a possible D match to TRBD1 (5 bases). CDR1 is SGHNT and CDR2 is YYREEE in the germline V gene (reference sequence). Trimming took 0 bases from V and 5 from J, leaving 17 bases between them. This CDR3 comprises 17 residues. This chain's CDR3 is CASSLGFARAGTGELFF. The CDR3 nucleotides are TGTGCCAGCAGCTTGGGGTTCGCCAGGGCTGGGACCGGGGAGCTGTTTTTT.

The chain recombines TRBV2 with TRBJ2-3; D perhaps matches TRBD1 (6 bases). The V end was cut by 6 bases, the J end by 4 bases, with 17 bases between. CDR1 SNHLY and CDR2 FYNNEI come from the germline V gene. The CDR3 consists of 15 residues. Here the CDR3 DNA reads TGTGCCAGCAGGCTACTACAGGGCGTCGCAGATACGCAGTATTTT. Its protein is CASRLLQGVADTQYF. Filled out from reference TRBV2 and TRBJ2-3, the complete variable domain reads EPEVTQTPSHQVTQMGQEVILRCVPISNHLYFYWYRQILGQKVEFLVSFYNNEISEKSEIFDDQFSVERPDGSNFTLKIRSTKLEDSAMYFCASRLLQGVADTQYFGPGTRLTVL.

The chain has TRBV28 and TRBJ2-2; TRBD2 agrees at 11 bases. Germline-derived CDR1 and CDR2 are MDHEN and SYDVKM. There are 16 residues in the CDR3. V was pared by 2 bases and J by 7 bases, with 6 bases of the junction left unmatched. In nucleotides, the CDR3 is TGTGCCAGCAGTTTACGTCTAGCGGGGGGTGACGGGGAGCTGTTTTTT. Translation: CASSLRLAGGDGELFF.

The chain has TRBV15 and TRBJ2-1; 9 nucleotides agree with TRBD1. V shed 0 bases and J 4 bases; nucleotides not matched to a gene: 1. CDR1 is LNHNV and CDR2 is YYDKDF in the germline V gene (reference sequence). This CDR3 region has 15 residues. CDR3 sequence reads: CATSRDGTGYNEQFF. DNA of the CDR3: TGTGCCACCAGCAGAGATGGGACAGGGTACAATGAGCAGTTCTTC.

The chain has TRBV9 and TRBJ2-2; D perhaps matches TRBD2 (6 bases). Germline V gene sequence: CDR1 SGDLS, CDR2 YYNGEE. This CDR3 comprises 15 residues. The V gene lost 7 bases and the J gene lost 1 base, with 14 bases spanning the gap. The CDR3 nucleotides are TGTGCCAGCGCTGGGGGAGGCAGGAACACCGGGGAGCTGTTTTTT. It translates to CASAGGGRNTGELFF.

This chain uses TRBV5-1 with TRBJ2-7, with TRBD2 identical over 12 bases. CDR1 is SGHRS and CDR2 is YFSETQ in the germline V gene. V lost 5 bases to trimming and J lost 5 bases; unmatched junction nucleotides: 5. The CDR3 has 14 residues. The CDR3 region has the DNA TGCGCCAGCAGGCTGACTAGCGGGGGTCACGAGCAGTACTTC. As protein: CASRLTSGGHEQYF.

The rearrangement joins TRBV30 to TRBJ1-4; D gene uncertain. Germline CDR1 and CDR2: GTSNPN and SVGIG (reference sequence). CDR3 size: 15 residues. The CDR3 bases are TGTGGCCCCGAGACCCCGGGAGGCTCCAATGAAAAACTGTTTTTT. Encoded protein: CGPETPGGSNEKLFF.

The chain uses TRBV7-8 and TRBJ2-1; D is perhaps TRBD2 (7 bases). Trimming left V 5 bases short and J 7 bases short, with 21 bases between. The length of the CDR3 is 16 residues. The germline CDR1 and CDR2 sequences are SGHVS and FQNEAQ. The CDR3 loop reads CASSPGRRGGRNEQFF. The CDR3 DNA is TGTGCCAGCAGCCCAGGTCGGAGGGGGGGAAGGAATGAGCAGTTCTTC.

J is TRBJ1-1 and V is TRBV6-2 or TRBV6-3; D is unclear. V shed 4 bases and J shed 3 bases, with 3 bases lying between them. Germline V gene sequence: CDR1 MNHEY, CDR2 SVGEGT. The CDR3 totals 11 residues. DNA of the CDR3: TGTGCCAGCAGTTTCTACACTGAAGCTTTCTTT. Translating it yields CASSFYTEAFF.

V is TRBV2 and J is TRBJ2-3; TRBD2 agrees at 7 bases. Germline V gene lookup returns CDR1 SNHLY and CDR2 FYNNEI. The CDR3 extends over 14 amino acids. The CDR3, as DNA: TGTGCTGGACGCGCGGGAGTGTTGACAGATACGCAGTATTTT. This sequence encodes CAGRAGVLTDTQYF.

The rearrangement links TRBV5-4 to TRBJ2-7; a possible D gene is TRBD2 (5 bases). The CDR3 is made up of 16 amino acids. V lost 5 bases and J lost 1, with 19 bases in between. The germline CDR1 and CDR2 sequences are SGHNT and YYREEE (reference sequence). The chain's CDR3 is CASSYGGGSGSYEQYF. CDR3 DNA sequence: TGTGCCAGCAGTTATGGCGGCGGGTCCGGGTCCTACGAGCAGTACTTC.

The rearrangement joins TRBV4-3 to TRBJ1-5, with D unresolved. The germline CDR1 and CDR2 sequences are LGHNA and YSLEER. This CDR3 is built from 13 residues. Trimming shortened V by 0 bases and J by 6 bases, and 6 bases separated the two germline ends. This CDR3 is CASSQDVSQPQHF. CDR3 coding DNA: TGCGCCAGCAGCCAAGACGTTAGTCAGCCCCAGCATTTT.

The chain links TRBV11-3 to TRBJ2-3, with TRBD2 matching 7 bases. Germline CDR1 and CDR2: SGHNT and YENEEA. The CDR3 has 14 amino acids. J was trimmed by 5 bases and V by 5 bases; bases with no gene match: 7. CDR3 nucleotide sequence: TGTGCCAGCAGCCTACGGGGGGTGGGAGATACGCAGTATTTT. It encodes CASSLRGVGDTQYF.

CDR3 loop: CASSAGGKGTDTQYF. CDR3 sequence (DNA): TGTGCCAGCAGCGCAGGAGGGAAGGGTACAGATACGCAGTATTTT. This chain joins TRBV7-2 and TRBJ2-3; the D gene is possibly TRBD2 (6 bases). The germline V and J ends were trimmed by 5 bases and 3 bases, with 15 bases remaining between them. This CDR3 region has 15 residues. The germline CDR1 and CDR2 sequences are SGHTA and FQGNSA.

The chain has TRBV20-1 and TRBJ1-5; unclear D gene. The germline V gene encodes CDR1 DFQATT and CDR2 SNEGSKA (reference sequence). CDR3 size: 11 residues. The V gene lost 0 bases and the J gene lost 9 bases, with 6 bases spanning the gap. The CDR3 protein is CSARDRGPQHF. The CDR3 nucleotides read TGCAGTGCTAGAGATCGAGGGCCCCAGCATTTT.

The CDR3 sequence: CASSQDRGQYQETQYF. The CDR3 DNA follows: TGCGCCAGCAGCCAAGATAGAGGCCAGTACCAAGAGACCCAGTACTTC. The chain combines TRBV4-3 with TRBJ2-5, with unresolved D. With 0 bases removed from V and 0 bases from J, the gap between germline ends came to 11 bases. Germline CDR1 is LGHNA and CDR2 is YSLEER. The CDR3 length is 16 residues.

The V gene is TRBV18, the J gene TRBJ1-1; 7 bases are a match to TRBD1. Germline V gives CDR1 KGHSH, CDR2 LQKENI. J gave up 1 base and V 3 bases, and 8 bases lay outside the gene matches. This CDR3 region has 16 residues. In DNA form, the CDR3 reads TGTGCCAGCTCACCCCTCTCCGGGACAGAGAACACTGAAGCTTTCTTT. It codes for CASSPLSGTENTEAFF. Based on the CDR3 plus reference TRBV18 and TRBJ1-1, the full variable domain is NAGVMQNPRHLVRRRGQEARLRCSPMKGHSHVYWYRQLPEEGLKFMVYLQKENIIDESGMPKERFSAEFPKEGPSILRIQQVVRGDSAAYFCASSPLSGTENTEAFFGQGTRLTVV.

The chain links TRBV24-1 to TRBJ2-3; 12 bases fit TRBD2. This CDR3 comprises 16 residues. V shed 3 bases and J 7 bases; nucleotides not matched to a gene: 7. Per the germline V gene, CDR1 is KGHDR and CDR2 is SFDVKD. CDR3 region: CATSDNLAGGRNTQYF. The CDR3 DNA follows: TGTGCCACCAGTGATAACCTAGCGGGGGGGCGGAATACGCAGTATTTT.